The clone carrying this T cell receptor beta chain was detected only once. As originally analysed: Estimated nucleated cell counts came from reference gene primer amplification. Some clones are missing from TCRdb's copy, which holds only in-frame ones; the method was immunoSEQ multiplex PCR. Clone size and V and J calls were adopted from that table, with D and trimming inferred from the DNA. The table includes around 170,000 clones, approximately 80% detected once. V lost 3 bases, J lost 5 bases, and 11 bases lay in between. Germline values: CDR1 MNHEY, CDR2 SMNVEV (reference sequence). The CDR3 extends over 15 amino acids. The data originate from a study of blood T cell repertoires in COVID-19. Looking at the study overall: Whether acute or convalescent, the COVID-19 samples came from the United States, Italy and Spain. T cells, B-cell-depleted T cells, or PBMCs provided the cDNA or gDNA that served as material.

Cohort 3 donors counted as recovered after two negative PCRs, clearance, or resolved symptoms. The chain links TRBV27 to TRBJ1-6; unclear D gene. Sample: PBMCs or T cells enriched from blood (not recorded which). The receptor's source is a man aged 50 or older who had recovered from COVID-19. The chain's CDR3 is CASSFNRLNNSPLHF. In DNA, the CDR3 is TGTGCCAGCAGTTTTAACCGACTGAATAATTCACCCCTCCACTTT.